This T cell receptor (beta chain) was recorded in a study of T cell changes during pregnancy in multiple sclerosis. V shed 5 bases and J 8 bases; nucleotides not matched to a gene: 5. Germline V gene lookup returns CDR1 SEHNR and CDR2 FQNEAQ (reference sequence). The CDR3 consists of 12 residues. Produced via immunoSEQ multiplex PCR; TCRdb's table is partial and in-frame only. The data hold about 49,000 clones, with around 91% observed a single time. The sequenced sample was peripheral blood, obtained after pregnancy. This clonotype originated in a female donor in good health, enrolled as a control in a pregnancy study. The chain couples TRBV7-9 to TRBJ1-1, with TRBD1 matching over 7 bases. CDR3 sequence: CASSPTTGEAFF. DNA of the CDR3: TGTGCCAGCAGCCCAACGACAGGGGAAGCTTTCTTT.